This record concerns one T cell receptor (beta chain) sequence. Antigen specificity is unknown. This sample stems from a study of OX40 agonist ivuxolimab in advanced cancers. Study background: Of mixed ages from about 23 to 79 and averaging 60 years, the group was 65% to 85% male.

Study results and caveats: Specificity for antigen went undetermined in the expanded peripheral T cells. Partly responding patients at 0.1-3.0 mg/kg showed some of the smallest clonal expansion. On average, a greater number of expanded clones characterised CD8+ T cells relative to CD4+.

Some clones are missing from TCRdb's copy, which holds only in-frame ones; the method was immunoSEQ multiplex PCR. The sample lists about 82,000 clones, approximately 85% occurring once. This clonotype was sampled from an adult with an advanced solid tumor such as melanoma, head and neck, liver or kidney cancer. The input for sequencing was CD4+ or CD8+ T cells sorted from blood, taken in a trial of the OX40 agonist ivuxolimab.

This chain's CDR3 is CASRGTGRNTIYF. CDR3 DNA: TGTGCCAGCAGGGGGACAGGCCGAAACACCATATATTTT. The chain uses TRBV6-5 and TRBJ1-3; 8 bases map to TRBD1. Trimming cost V 6 bases and J 5 bases; bases outside gene matches: 3. The CDR3 length is 13 residues. Germline-derived CDR1 and CDR2 are MNHEY and SVGAGI.